This record covers a single T cell receptor beta chain. Its target antigen remains unknown. Base qualities are not at hand, and no much larger clone is one base apart. According to the study, the label for this sample's treatment or condition signals: allogeneic hematopoietic cell transplantation with graft depleted of TCRalphabeta T cells and CD19 B cells. The children who served as transplant recipients had been given grafts of TCRalphabeta/CD19-depleted allogeneic hematopoietic cells. This entry belongs to a study of T-cell reconstitution after alpha-beta-depleted transplantation in children (dated by TCRdb to between 2015 and 2016). Background on the whole study: T-cell immune reconstitution after TCRalphabeta/CD19-depleted allogeneic hematopoietic cell transplantation in children was quantitatively tracked in the study by means of TCR repertoire profiling.

CDR1 is given as MNHNS and CDR2 as SASEGT, both from the germline V gene. The germline ends are 10 bases apart after V is trimmed by 6 bases and J by 4 bases. The CDR3 spans 13 residues, from the cysteine through the phenylalanine. Just the 39-base CDR3 DNA is kept, in frame starting at base 1. Overall results and qualifications from the work: About two months after transplant, the apparently early recovery of alphabetaT-cell counts reportedly depended on just several hundred clones that had expanded rapidly and came from non-depleted graft cells. Over subsequent months, a decline in hyperexpanded clone frequencies was noted, and after one year, T-cell counts and TCRbeta diversity were mostly ascribed to newly produced T cells. In some patients, the high TCRbeta diversity seen at day 60 was put down to recipient T cells and intrathymic progenitors that had survived conditioning.

The library relied on PCR. Instrument used: Illumina HiSeq 2500. TCR libraries were prepared with molecular barcoding, using unique molecular identifiers to normalize TCRbeta repertoire quantification. TCRdb reworked the public reads: Q25 trimming with fastp, MiXCR clone assembly, productive beta chains retained. Duplicate CDR3 protein sequences are folded into a single record with the most common DNA and genes. The sample has hundreds of thousands of distinct CDR3 sequences on record, 20% to 30% of them singletons. Jointly, the top ten make up around 4.8% of the sample. The chain joins TRBV6-1 to TRBJ2-1; TRBD1 could be the D gene, as 6 bases match. The material sequenced was PBMCs, mostly from graft donor cells, taken 360 days after TCRalphabeta/CD19-depleted stem cell transplant. The sequence was collected from a female patient between 2 and 15 years old who had a stem cell transplant for congenital amegakaryocytic thrombocytopenia, so the T cells may come from the graft donor. In nucleotides, the sequence is TGTGCCAGCAGACAGGGCGGATACAATGAGCAGTTCTTC. It encodes CASRQGGYNEQFF.